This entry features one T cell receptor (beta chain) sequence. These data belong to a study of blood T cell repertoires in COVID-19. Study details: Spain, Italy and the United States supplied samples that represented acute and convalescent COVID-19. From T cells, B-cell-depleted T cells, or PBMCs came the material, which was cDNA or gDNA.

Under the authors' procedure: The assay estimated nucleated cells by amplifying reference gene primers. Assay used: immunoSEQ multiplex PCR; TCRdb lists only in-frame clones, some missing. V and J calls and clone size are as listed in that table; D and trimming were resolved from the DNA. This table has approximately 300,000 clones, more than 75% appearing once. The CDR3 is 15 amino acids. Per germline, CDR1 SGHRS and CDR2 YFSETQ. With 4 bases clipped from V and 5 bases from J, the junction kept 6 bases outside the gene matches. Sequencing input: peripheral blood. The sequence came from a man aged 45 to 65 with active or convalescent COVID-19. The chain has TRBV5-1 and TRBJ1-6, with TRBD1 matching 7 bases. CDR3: CASSPEGADNSPLHF. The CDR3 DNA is TGCGCCAGCAGCCCAGAGGGGGCTGATAATTCACCCCTCCACTTT.